A selection of T cell receptor beta chains follows, all from one sample in a study of T cell responses to AZD1222 COVID-19 vaccine. Repertoires were generated with immunoSEQ multiplex PCR, while TCRdb's copy carries only in-frame clones and drops some. The sample has 150,000 to 200,000 clones; 88% are singletons. The material sequenced was peripheral blood, taken on day 0 of AZD1222 vaccination. Every receptor here comes from an adult in good health. Both conserved end residues are trimmed from each CDR3. The order of the fields is J gene, CDR3 length, V gene, CDR3 protein.

TRBJ1-1 | 10 | TRBV30 | AWRRVDPEAF
TRBJ2-2 | 14 | TRBV6-2/TRBV6-3 | ASSYRPSGGPGELF
TRBJ2-5 | 17 | TRBV5-1 | ASSSLGLTDREVRETQY
TRBJ2-2 | 13 | TRBV9 | ASSVADRKTGELF
TRBJ1-1 | 11 | TRBV6-5 | ASSYGGRTEAF
TRBJ2-1 | 12 | TRBV7-9 | ASRHNTLGDEQF
TRBJ2-5 | 12 | TRBV2 | ASSVNGAQETQY
TRBJ1-6 | 12 | TRBV5-6 | ASSPTGQNSPLH
TRBJ2-2 | 12 | TRBV5-1 | ASSRTGSGGELF
TRBJ1-1 | 12 | TRBV28 | ASSPTDRTGRAF
TRBJ1-5 | 11 | TRBV15 | ATSRDRDQPQH
TRBJ2-3 | 14 | TRBV5-6 | ASSSGSGRQGDTQY
TRBJ2-1 | 12 | TRBV28 | ASSLQSSYNEQF
TRBJ2-5 | 13 | TRBV13 | ASSSSGGPGETQY
TRBJ2-5 | 14 | TRBV11-1 | ASSPGTSNRLETQY
TRBJ2-5 | 12 | TRBV5-5 | ASSSGQVLETQY
TRBJ2-7 | 13 | TRBV19 | ASSRSSGSLYEQY
TRBJ2-7 | 12 | TRBV3-1/TRBV3-2 | ASSLFTGSYEQY
TRBJ2-7 | 10 | TRBV6-2/TRBV6-3 | ASSQGVYEQY
TRBJ2-1 | 14 | TRBV27 | ASSTASGRSGNEQF
TRBJ1-1 | 11 | TRBV29-1 | SVRRDRGTEAF
TRBJ2-3 | 14 | TRBV7-2 | ASSPMGPGGTDTQY
TRBJ1-1 | 10 | TRBV10-3 | AISFEAGEAF
TRBJ1-6 | 13 | TRBV27 | ASSIEWLMDSPLH
TRBJ2-3 | 12 | TRBV24-1 | ATSTGGPTDTQY
TRBJ2-7 | 11 | TRBV30 | ALRDSGHYEQY
TRBJ1-4 | 14 | TRBV19 | ASSTRQGSGNEKLF
TRBJ2-5 | 12 | TRBV20-1 | SASRGELQETQY
TRBJ2-7 | 13 | TRBV6-5 | ASSYDNRGAYEQY
TRBJ2-7 | 11 | TRBV18 | ASSYYRVYEQY
TRBJ2-3 | 14 | TRBV19 | ASSGRVTGGTDTQY
TRBJ2-3 | 9 | TRBV7-3 | ASSNLGAQY
TRBJ1-2 | 10 | TRBV14 | ASSPDFYGYT
TRBJ1-4 | 9 | TRBV29-1 | SVTQREKLF
TRBJ1-3 | 10 | TRBV6-2/TRBV6-3 | ASSRQSSTIY
TRBJ1-1 | 14 | TRBV21-1 | ASSKGRTNRRTEAF
TRBJ1-1 | 12 | TRBV6-5 | ASRYRGSNTEAF